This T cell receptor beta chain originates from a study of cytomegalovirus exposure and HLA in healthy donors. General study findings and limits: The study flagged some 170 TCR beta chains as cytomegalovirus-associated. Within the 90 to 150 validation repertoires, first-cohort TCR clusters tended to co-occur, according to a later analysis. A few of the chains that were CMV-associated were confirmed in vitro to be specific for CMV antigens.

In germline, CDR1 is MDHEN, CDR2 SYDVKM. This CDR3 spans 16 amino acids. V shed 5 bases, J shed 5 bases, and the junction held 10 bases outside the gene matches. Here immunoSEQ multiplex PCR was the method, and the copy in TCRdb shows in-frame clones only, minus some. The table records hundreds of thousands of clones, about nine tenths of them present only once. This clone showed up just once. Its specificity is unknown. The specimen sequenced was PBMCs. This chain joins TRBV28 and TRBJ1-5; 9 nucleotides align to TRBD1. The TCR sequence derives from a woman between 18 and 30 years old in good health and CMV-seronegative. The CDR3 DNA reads TGTGCCAGCAGTCGAAGTCAGGGACAGGGACATCAGCCCCAGCATTTT. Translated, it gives CASSRSQGQGHQPQHF.